This T cell receptor beta chain is from a study of shared clonotypes between healthy human individuals. Study results and caveats: Generally, naive subsets came out with larger estimated richness than memory subsets.

Notes on this clone: Its antigen is not identified.

V was pared by 0 bases and J by 10 bases, with 13 bases of the junction left unmatched. CDR1 and CDR2 from the germline V gene are SGDLS and YYNGEE. This CDR3 spans 16 amino acids. For each subset, genomic DNA was distributed in equal portions over several immunoSEQ plates. Produced via immunoSEQ multiplex PCR; TCRdb's table is partial and in-frame only. The sample carries approximately 720,000 clones, about 91% recorded once. Only CD45RO-negative cells positively selected for CCR7 counted as naive CD8 cells, so terminally differentiated effector memory CD45RA+ cells were excluded. This receptor was identified in a man under 40 in good health. The sequencing sample was made of naive CD8+ T cells sorted from blood. V is TRBV9 and J is TRBJ2-3, with 8 bases identical to TRBD1. This chain's CDR3 is CASSVGMRVTGEAQYF. The DNA for the CDR3 is TGTGCCAGCAGCGTAGGGATGAGGGTGACAGGGGAGGCGCAGTATTTT.